The sequence of this T cell receptor (beta chain) was determined in a study of cytomegalovirus exposure and HLA in healthy donors. Study-wide results and caveats: Sequencing likely produced, as an artifact, a cluster of highly shared sequence variants.

The CDR3 loop spans 16 amino acids. J was trimmed by 1 base and V by 4 bases; bases with no gene match: 10. From germline, CDR1 is SGHRS and CDR2 YFSETQ. A word on this clone: What it binds is unknown.

Amplification used 60 Vbeta primers and 13 Jbeta primers. Clones were read by immunoSEQ multiplex PCR, and TCRdb kept only the in-frame ones, dropping some. The table shows tens of thousands of clones, with under 80% occurring only once. The V call is TRBV5-1, the J call TRBJ1-2; 7 bases are a match to TRBD1. The TCR sequence derives from a male donor in good health and CMV-seronegative. Material: PBMCs. The CDR3 coding sequence is TGCGCCAGCAGCACCTCGACAGGGCTTATTAACTATGGCTACACCTTC. Encoded protein: CASSTSTGLINYGYTF.